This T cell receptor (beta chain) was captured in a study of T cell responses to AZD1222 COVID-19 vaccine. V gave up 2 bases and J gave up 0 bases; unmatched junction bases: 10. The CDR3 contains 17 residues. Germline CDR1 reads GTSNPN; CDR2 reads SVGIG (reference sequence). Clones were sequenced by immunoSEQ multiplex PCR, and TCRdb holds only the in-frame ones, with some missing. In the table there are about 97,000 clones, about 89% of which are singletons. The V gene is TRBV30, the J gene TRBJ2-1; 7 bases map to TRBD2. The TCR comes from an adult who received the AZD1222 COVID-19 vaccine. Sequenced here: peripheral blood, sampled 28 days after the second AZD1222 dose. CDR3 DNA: TGTGCCTGGAGTAACCTCGGGACTACCTACTCCTACAATGAGCAGTTCTTC. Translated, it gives CAWSNLGTTYSYNEQFF.